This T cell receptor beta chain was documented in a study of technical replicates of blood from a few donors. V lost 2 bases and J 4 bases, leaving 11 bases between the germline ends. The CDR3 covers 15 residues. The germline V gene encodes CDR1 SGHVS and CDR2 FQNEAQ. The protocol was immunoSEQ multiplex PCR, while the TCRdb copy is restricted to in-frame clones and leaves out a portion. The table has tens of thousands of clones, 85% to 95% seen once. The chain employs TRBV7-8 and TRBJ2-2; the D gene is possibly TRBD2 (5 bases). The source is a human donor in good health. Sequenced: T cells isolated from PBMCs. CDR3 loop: CASSLRKGGTGELFF. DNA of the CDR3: TGTGCCAGCAGCTTACGAAAAGGAGGCACCGGGGAGCTGTTTTTT. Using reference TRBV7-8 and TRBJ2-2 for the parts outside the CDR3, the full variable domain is GAGVSQSPRYKVAKRGQDVALRCDPISGHVSLFWYQQALGQGPEFLTYFQNEAQLDKSGLPSDRFFAERPEGSVSTLKIQRTQQEDSAVYLCASSLRKGGTGELFFGEGSRLTVL.